Following are 18 T cell receptor beta chains from one sample sequenced in a study of T cell responses to AZD1222 COVID-19 vaccine. Clones were sequenced by immunoSEQ multiplex PCR, and TCRdb holds only the in-frame ones, with some missing. The data show about 140,000 clones, about 91% seen once. The sequencing here drew on peripheral blood, taken on day 0 of AZD1222 vaccination. Receptor source: an adult in good health.

The chain carries TRBV10-1 and TRBJ2-2, with a weak D call TRBD1 (6 bases). Germline CDR1 reads WNHNN; CDR2 reads SYGVQD (reference sequence). The V end lost 5 bases, the J end lost 4 bases, and 11 bases lay between the germline ends. The CDR3 runs 14 residues. The CDR3 DNA is TGCGCCAGCAGTACAGGGCCGGCCACCGGGGAGCTGTTTTTT. This gives the protein CASSTGPATGELFF.

The chain uses TRBV6-4 and TRBJ1-2; TRBD1 might be the D (5 bases). The length of the CDR3 is 12 residues. The ends were cut back, 7 bases at V and 8 bases at J, with 14 bases in the middle. CDR1 is MRHNA and CDR2 is SNTAGT in the germline V gene. The CDR3 DNA reads as TGTGCCAGCACTAAAACCAGGGTCGGCTACACCTTC. This translates into CASTKTRVGYTF.

This chain links TRBV10-1 with TRBJ1-1; D unclear. Trimming cost V 7 bases and J 6 bases, with 9 bases left between them. The CDR3 is made up of 11 amino acids. CDR1 is WNHNN and CDR2 is SYGVQD in the germline V gene (reference sequence). For the CDR3, the DNA is TGCGCCAGCACCCGCAAGGCTGAAGCTTTCTTT. This codes for CASTRKAEAFF.

V and J are TRBV2 and TRBJ1-1; D is ambiguous. Germline V gene lookup returns CDR1 SNHLY and CDR2 FYNNEI. The V gene lost 5 bases and the J gene lost 1 base, with 5 bases spanning the gap. The CDR3 runs 12 residues. CDR3 residues: CASSIANTEAFF. The DNA for the CDR3 is TGTGCCAGCAGTATAGCGAACACTGAAGCTTTCTTT.

The chain joins TRBV19 to TRBJ2-1; 16 bases fit TRBD2. V lost 6 bases to trimming and J lost 6 bases; unmatched junction nucleotides: 14. There are 19 residues in the CDR3. Looked up from germline, CDR1 is LNHDA and CDR2 is SQIVND (reference sequence). CDR3: CASRANGGLAGGMSNEQFF. The CDR3 coding sequence is TGTGCCAGTAGGGCAAACGGGGGACTAGCGGGAGGGATGAGCAATGAGCAGTTCTTC.

The CDR3 bases are TGTGCCAGCAGTGAAGAAGCGGGAGGGCGCCACGAGCAGTACTTC. This gives the protein CASSEEAGGRHEQYF. The V and J genes are TRBV6-4 and TRBJ2-7; 10 nucleotides line up with TRBD2. Germline V gives CDR1 MRHNA, CDR2 SNTAGT. This CDR3 spans 15 amino acids. V lost 3 bases to trimming and J lost 5 bases; unmatched junction nucleotides: 7.

This clone was observed a few times. V gene TRBV6-5 combines with J gene TRBJ1-5; no definite D call. The CDR3 has 13 residues. Trimming shortened V by 2 bases and J by 3 bases, and 5 bases separated the two germline ends. Per the germline V gene, CDR1 is MNHEY and CDR2 is SVGAGI. In DNA form, the CDR3 reads TGTGCCAGCAGTTACACCCTCAATCAGCCCCAGCATTTT. This gives the protein CASSYTLNQPQHF.

This chain links TRBV7-9 with TRBJ1-4; 12 nucleotides match TRBD1. The CDR3 is made up of 16 amino acids. CDR1 is SEHNR, CDR2 FQNEAQ, per germline (reference sequence). Trimming took 3 bases from V and 7 from J; bases not matched to a gene: 6. For the CDR3, the DNA is TGTGCCAGCAGCTTTCGGGACAGGGGGCCGGGTGAAAAACTGTTTTTT. Protein sequence: CASSFRDRGPGEKLFF.

This clone was picked up one time. This sequence joins TRBV27 and TRBJ2-1; 12 nucleotides line up with TRBD2. The CDR3 runs 15 residues. Germline loops: CDR1 MNHEY, CDR2 SMNVEV (reference sequence). Losses at the gene ends were 6 bases for V and 7 bases for J; bases not matched to a gene: 7. As DNA, the CDR3 is TGTGCCAGCAGGGTCCTAGCGGGAGGGCAGAATGAGCAGTTCTTC. Its protein product is CASRVLAGGQNEQFF.

The chain couples TRBV28 to TRBJ1-1, with D perhaps matching TRBD1 (6 bases). The V end was cut by 5 bases, the J end by 5 bases, with 18 bases between. CDR3 length: 15 amino acids. CDR1 MDHEN and CDR2 SYDVKM come from the germline V gene. CDR3 amino acids: CASSDGAGVGTEAFF. The CDR3 bases are TGTGCCAGCAGTGACGGAGCAGGGGTGGGAACTGAAGCTTTCTTT.

The V call is TRBV12-3 or TRBV12-4, the J call TRBJ2-7; D gene unclear. The CDR3 sequence is 12 residues long. Trimming left V 3 bases short and J 4 bases short, with 7 bases between. In DNA, the CDR3 is TGTGCCAGCAGTTTTGGAGAATACGAGCAGTACTTC. Amino acids: CASSFGEYEQYF.

This clone occurred once. This chain joins TRBV19 and TRBJ1-1; 9 nucleotides align to TRBD1. V was clipped by 8 bases and J by 0 bases; unmatched bases: 4. Germline V gives CDR1 LNHDA, CDR2 SQIVND (reference sequence). CDR3 length: 14 amino acids. CDR3 protein: CASGTGTMNTEAFF. The CDR3 coding sequence is TGTGCCAGTGGGACAGGGACCATGAACACTGAAGCTTTCTTT.

The rearrangement links TRBV7-9 to TRBJ1-5; no clear D gene. There are 13 residues in the CDR3. The V gene lost 4 bases and the J gene lost 2 bases, with 6 bases spanning the gap. Germline CDR1 is SEHNR and CDR2 is FQNEAQ (reference sequence). The DNA of the CDR3 is TGTGCCAGCAGCTCTAACGGCAATCAGCCCCAGCATTTT. This translates into CASSSNGNQPQHF.

The chain uses TRBV6-5 and TRBJ2-7; D uncertain. Germline V lookup: CDR1 MNHEY, CDR2 SVGAGI. Trimming shortened V by 2 bases and J by 3 bases, and 11 bases separated the two germline ends. The CDR3 covers 14 residues. CDR3 bases: TGTGCCAGCAGTTACAAGGGTTCATTCTACGAGCAGTACTTC. Residues: CASSYKGSFYEQYF.

The J gene is TRBJ1-5, the V gene TRBV7-9; TRBD1 might be the D (6 bases). Trimming stripped 5 bases from V and 4 bases from J, with 18 bases between. This CDR3 contains 16 residues. The germline CDR1 and CDR2 sequences are SEHNR and FQNEAQ (reference sequence). CDR3 residues: CASSGQGGPGNQPQHF. Here the CDR3 DNA reads TGTGCCAGCAGCGGTCAAGGGGGGCCAGGAAATCAGCCCCAGCATTTT.

The rearrangement joins TRBV11-2 to TRBJ1-3, with 7 bases matching TRBD1. V lost 5 bases and J lost 4; bases outside the gene matches: 5. CDR3 length: 14 residues. CDR1 is SGHAT and CDR2 is FQNNGV in the germline V gene. As DNA, the CDR3 is TGTGCCAGCAGCCCGTCGACAGGGGGAAACACCATATATTTT. Translated, it gives CASSPSTGGNTIYF.

V and J are TRBV4-1 and TRBJ1-2; D is perhaps TRBD1 (6 bases). Trimming left V 9 bases short and J 0 bases short, with 11 bases between. The germline CDR1 and CDR2 sequences are MGHRA and YSYEKL. The CDR3 loop spans 13 amino acids. The chain's CDR3 is CASTGLANYGYTF. DNA of the CDR3: TGCGCCAGTACAGGGTTAGCTAACTATGGCTACACCTTC.

This rearrangement joins TRBV2 to TRBJ1-3; perhaps TRBD1 as D (6 bases). The V end was cut by 6 bases, the J end by 7 bases, with 7 bases between. The CDR3 consists of 11 residues. CDR1 and CDR2 (germline): SNHLY, FYNNEI. The CDR3 reads CASSQGNTIYF. The CDR3 DNA sequence: TGTGCCAGCAGCCAGGGGAACACCATATATTTT.